Shown below are 21 T cell receptor beta chains from a single sample sequenced in a study of blood T cell repertoires in COVID-19. Profiled with immunoSEQ multiplex PCR; TCRdb holds only in-frame clones, not every one. This sample has a few hundred thousand clones, with approximately 84% found just once. The material sequenced was peripheral blood. These receptors were collected from a man in his forties or fifties with active or convalescent COVID-19.

The rearrangement joins TRBV27 to TRBJ1-1; 8 bases match TRBD1. The trim removed 7 bases at V and 5 bases at J, leaving 12 bases unmatched. Germline-derived CDR1 and CDR2 are MNHEY and SMNVEV (reference sequence). The CDR3 sequence is 15 residues long. The CDR3 DNA reads TGTGCCAGCATCAACTACTGGACAGGGAAGACTGAAGCTTTCTTT. Translation gives CASINYWTGKTEAFF.

V usage is TRBV27 and J usage is TRBJ2-7; the match to TRBD1 covers 7 bases. The CDR3 covers 13 residues. Germline V gene sequence: CDR1 MNHEY, CDR2 SMNVEV (reference sequence). Trimming removed 3 bases from V and 2 bases from J; junction bases left unmatched: 1. The CDR3 DNA follows: TGTGCCAGCAGTTTGGGACAGACCTACGAGCAGTACTTC. It specifies CASSLGQTYEQYF.

This clone was picked up one time. The genes are TRBV5-4 and TRBJ2-7; the D gene is possibly TRBD2 (6 bases). CDR1 and CDR2 (germline): SGHNT, YYREEE (reference sequence). V dropped 3 bases and J dropped 0 bases, with 13 bases sitting between them. CDR3 length: 15 residues. The CDR3 spells CASSSTGTLSYEQYF. The CDR3 DNA is TGTGCCAGCAGCTCGACCGGGACTCTCTCCTACGAGCAGTACTTC.

The gene calls are TRBV9 and TRBJ1-6, with 9 bases fitting TRBD1. V gave up 5 bases and J gave up 3 bases; unmatched junction bases: 3. Germline CDR1 and CDR2: SGDLS and YYNGEE. The CDR3 totals 15 residues. CDR3 region: CASSTGGVYNSPLHF. CDR3 bases: TGTGCCAGCAGTACAGGGGGCGTCTATAATTCACCCCTCCACTTT.

This clone was observed a single time. V and J are TRBV5-4 and TRBJ1-6; the D gene is possibly TRBD1 (5 bases). Germline V gene lookup returns CDR1 SGHNT and CDR2 YYREEE (reference sequence). The CDR3 has 15 residues. The V end was cut by 2 bases, the J end by 7 bases, with 13 bases between. The CDR3 loop reads CASSFKGLPNSPLHF. CDR3 bases: TGTGCCAGCAGCTTCAAGGGGCTCCCAAATTCACCCCTCCACTTT. The full variable domain, completed using reference TRBV5-4 and TRBJ1-6, is ETGVTQSPTHLIKTRGQQVTLRCSSQSGHNTVSWYQQALGQGPQFIFQYYREEENGRGNFPPRFSGLQFPNYSSELNVNALELDDSALYLCASSFKGLPNSPLHFGNGTRLTVT.

The V call is TRBV19, the J call TRBJ1-5, with TRBD1 matching over 11 bases. Germline CDR1 and CDR2: LNHDA and SQIVND (reference sequence). V was pared by 5 bases and J by 9 bases, with 9 bases of the junction left unmatched. This CDR3 is built from 15 residues. The DNA of the CDR3 is TGTGCCAGTAGTCTAGGACAGGGGGCCTTAGTGCCCCAGCATTTT. It is translated as CASSLGQGALVPQHF.

The chain carries TRBV28 and TRBJ2-1; TRBD2 aligns across 9 bases. This CDR3 is built from 16 residues. Germline trimming cut 6 bases from V and 0 bases from J; bases unmatched to any gene: 6. The V gene's germline CDR1 is MDHEN and CDR2 SYDVKM. CDR3 nucleotide sequence: TGTGCCAGCAGCCCGACTAGCGGTAGCTCCTACAATGAGCAGTTCTTC. It specifies CASSPTSGSSYNEQFF.

This clone was picked up a small number of times. This sequence joins TRBV18 and TRBJ1-1; a weak D match, TRBD1 (5 bases). The V and J ends lost 6 bases and 1 base respectively, with 18 bases between them. Looked up from germline, CDR1 is KGHSH and CDR2 is LQKENI. The CDR3 runs to 16 residues. CDR3: CASSPANIGGNTEAFF. The CDR3 DNA follows: TGTGCCAGCTCCCCCGCTAACATCGGGGGGAACACTGAAGCTTTCTTT.

In its sample, this clone was seen once. The rearrangement links TRBV12-3 or TRBV12-4 to TRBJ2-7; D is perhaps TRBD2 (6 bases). V gave up 5 bases and J gave up 7 bases, with 15 bases separating them. This CDR3 comprises 13 residues. The CDR3, as DNA: TGTGCCAGCAGTCCCTTAGCGGTAGGGGAGCAGTACTTC. This gives the protein CASSPLAVGEQYF.

This clone was observed a handful of times. The CDR3 DNA sequence: TGCGCCAGCAGCTTGGATCTGCCAGGGATTAATTCACCCCTCCACTTT. This gives the protein CASSLDLPGINSPLHF. The V and J genes are TRBV5-1 and TRBJ1-6; tentatively, D is TRBD1 (5 bases). This CDR3 is 16 amino acids long. Germline V gene data show CDR1 as SGHRS and CDR2 as YFSETQ. Trimming took 0 bases from V and 6 from J, leaving 13 bases between them.

This clone was observed a single time. J is TRBJ2-1 and V is TRBV28; a weak D match, TRBD2 (7 bases). V lost 9 bases and J lost 8, with 14 bases in between. CDR1 is MDHEN and CDR2 is SYDVKM in the germline V gene. The CDR3 runs 12 residues. CDR3 sequence reads: CASGRGPDEQFF. The CDR3 DNA is TGTGCCAGTGGGCGGGGGCCCGATGAGCAGTTCTTC.

This sequence joins TRBV7-9 and TRBJ1-1, with D perhaps matching TRBD1 (6 bases). V was shortened by 3 bases and J by 5 bases, with 10 bases between the two germline ends. From germline, CDR1 is SEHNR and CDR2 FQNEAQ (reference sequence). The CDR3 consists of 13 residues. CDR3 coding DNA: TGTGCCAGCAGCTTCGACCAGGGGACTGAAGCTTTCTTT. Its translation is CASSFDQGTEAFF.

The chain combines TRBV9 with TRBJ1-1, with 7 nucleotides matching TRBD1. The CDR3 length is 14 residues. From germline, CDR1 is SGDLS and CDR2 YYNGEE. V shed 3 bases, J shed 5 bases, and the junction held 7 bases outside the gene matches. DNA for the CDR3: TGTGCCAGCAGCGCCCGGACAGGTCCTACTGAAGCTTTCTTT. Translation gives CASSARTGPTEAFF.

The chain recombines TRBV9 with TRBJ1-1; TRBD1 aligns across 7 bases. The CDR3 runs to 12 residues. J lost 8 bases, V lost 0 bases, and 1 base had no gene match. Germline-derived CDR1 and CDR2 are SGDLS and YYNGEE. CDR3 region: CASSVDRGEAFF. The CDR3 nucleotides read TGTGCCAGCAGCGTAGACAGGGGAGAAGCTTTCTTT.

V and J are TRBV7-9 and TRBJ1-5; D call uncertain. CDR1 and CDR2 (germline): SEHNR, FQNEAQ (reference sequence). The CDR3 loop spans 14 amino acids. V shed 3 bases and J shed 1 base, with 7 bases lying between them. DNA of the CDR3: TGTGCCAGCAGCTTGGGCAACAGCAATCAGCCCCAGCATTTT. Amino acid sequence: CASSLGNSNQPQHF.

The chain carries TRBV10-1 and TRBJ2-3; 7 bases are a match to TRBD1. CDR3 size: 14 residues. Germline CDR1 is WNHNN and CDR2 is SYGVQD (reference sequence). Trimming at V came to 4 bases and at J to 2 bases, leaving 3 bases not matched to a gene. This chain's CDR3 is CASSAGQVTDTQYF. In nucleotides, the CDR3 is TGCGCCAGCAGTGCCGGACAGGTCACAGATACGCAGTATTTT.

V is TRBV4-1 and J is TRBJ2-3; the match to TRBD2 covers 15 bases. V was pared by 0 bases and J by 0 bases, with 13 bases of the junction left unmatched. The germline gives CDR1 MGHRA, CDR2 YSYEKL. The CDR3 totals 22 residues. The DNA for the CDR3 is TGCGCCAGCAGCCAAGATCCCCGGACTAGCGGGGGGGCATTACCTAGCACAGATACGCAGTATTTT. It specifies CASSQDPRTSGGALPSTDTQYF.

This sequence joins TRBV30 and TRBJ1-5; D possibly corresponds to TRBD1 (6 bases). Trimming left V 5 bases short and J 0 bases short, with 8 bases between. Germline loops: CDR1 GTSNPN, CDR2 SVGIG (reference sequence). The CDR3 consists of 13 residues. The CDR3 sequence: CAWGQNSNQPQHF. DNA of the CDR3: TGTGCCTGGGGACAGAATAGCAATCAGCCCCAGCATTTT.

This sequence joins TRBV19 and TRBJ2-3, with D maybe TRBD2 (6 bases). V lost 6 bases to trimming and J lost 5 bases, with 6 bases between them. The CDR3 is made up of 11 amino acids. Germline loops: CDR1 LNHDA, CDR2 SQIVND (reference sequence). In nucleotides, the CDR3 is TGTGCCAGTAGCGGGGGAGATACGCAGTATTTT. This translates into CASSGGDTQYF.

This chain links TRBV2 with TRBJ1-1, with D perhaps TRBD1 (6 bases). Germline lookup yields CDR1 SNHLY and CDR2 FYNNEI. CDR3 length: 13 residues. The ends were cut back, 8 bases at V and 0 bases at J, with 10 bases in the middle. This CDR3 is CASGRQVNTEAFF. The CDR3, as DNA: TGTGCCAGCGGGCGACAGGTGAACACTGAAGCTTTCTTT.

This clone has only one observation. The J gene is TRBJ2-5, the V gene TRBV27; 7 nucleotides agree with TRBD2. With V trimmed by 10 bases and J by 5 bases, 4 bases remained unmatched. This CDR3 is 11 amino acids long. CDR1 and CDR2 from the germline V gene are MNHEY and SMNVEV (reference sequence). CDR3 DNA sequence: TGTGCCACCGGGGAGGGTGAGACCCAGTACTTC. This codes for CATGEGETQYF.